The 15 T cell receptor beta chains reported below all come from one sample, sequenced in a study of Ad26.COV2.S vaccination and SARS-CoV-2 variants. Noted treatment: roughly 18 received Ad26.COV2.S at low or high dose, single or two shots; 5 received placebo; per-sample allocation not given. Sampling was performed 63 days after the first vaccine or placebo injection. The protocol was immunoSEQ multiplex PCR, while the TCRdb copy is restricted to in-frame clones and leaves out a portion. In the table there are around 300,000 clones, around nine tenths of which are singletons. The sample here was peripheral blood, taken in a trial of Ad26.COV2.S vaccine versus placebo. The receptors here all came from a person aged 18-60 years who received the Ad26.COV2.S COVID-19 vaccine or a placebo.

This chain links TRBV27 with TRBJ1-1, with TRBD1 matching 7 bases. The CDR3 has 14 amino acids. Unmatched junction bases numbered 4, after V lost 5 bases and J lost 1 base. The germline gives CDR1 MNHEY, CDR2 SMNVEV (reference sequence). The CDR3 spells CASSPGQWNTEAFF. DNA for the CDR3: TGTGCCAGCAGTCCGGGACAGTGGAACACTGAAGCTTTCTTT.

The chain uses TRBV6-2 or TRBV6-3 and TRBJ1-4, with D unclear. Trimming pared 2 bases from V and 0 bases from J, leaving 4 bases between. The germline V gene encodes CDR1 MNHEY and CDR2 SVGEGT. The CDR3 runs 14 residues. CDR3 region: CASSYGATNEKLFF. The CDR3 DNA sequence: TGTGCCAGCAGTTACGGAGCAACTAATGAAAAACTGTTTTTT.

This clone was seen just once. The rearrangement links TRBV5-6 to TRBJ2-7; 10 nucleotides match TRBD1. The CDR3 contains 14 residues. V was clipped by 2 bases and J by 8 bases; unmatched bases: 7. From germline, CDR1 is SGHDT and CDR2 YYEEEE. The chain's CDR3 is CASSLLRDRGKQYF. For the CDR3, the DNA is TGTGCCAGCAGCTTACTCCGGGACAGGGGAAAGCAGTACTTC.

The rearrangement links TRBV6-5 to TRBJ2-3; D is undetermined. The CDR3 length is 13 residues. V lost 6 bases to trimming and J lost 2 bases, with 9 bases between them. Germline loops: CDR1 MNHEY, CDR2 SVGAGI. In nucleotides, the CDR3 is TGTGCCAGCAGATCGCCAGACACAGATACGCAGTATTTT. Encoded protein: CASRSPDTDTQYF.

In DNA form, the CDR3 reads TGTGCCAGCAGTGAAACCGGGAGGGCCTACGAGCAGTACTTC. It yields the protein CASSETGRAYEQYF. This chain uses TRBV25-1 with TRBJ2-7, with 8 bases matching TRBD2. This CDR3 spans 14 amino acids. CDR1 is MGHDK and CDR2 is SYGVNS in the germline V gene. V shed 2 bases and J 2 bases; nucleotides not matched to a gene: 2.

The genes are TRBV3-1 (or the pseudogene TRBV3-2) and TRBJ2-5, with a weak D call TRBD2 (7 bases). CDR1 and CDR2 from the germline V gene are LGHDT and YNNKEL (reference sequence). The CDR3 consists of 15 residues. V gave up 5 bases and J gave up 0 bases, with 13 bases separating them. CDR3 region: CASSLRGGNQETQYF. CDR3 in DNA: TGTGCCAGCAGCTTAAGGGGGGGGAACCAAGAGACCCAGTACTTC.

The chain has TRBV7-9 and TRBJ1-1; no firm D call. The CDR3 runs to 15 residues. Per germline, CDR1 SEHNR and CDR2 FQNEAQ (reference sequence). The V and J ends lost 2 bases and 6 bases respectively, with 16 bases between them. CDR3 sequence: CASSLLRGPNAEAFF. The CDR3, as DNA: TGTGCCAGCAGCTTACTCAGAGGACCTAACGCTGAAGCTTTCTTT. Combining the CDR3 with reference TRBV7-9 and TRBJ1-1 gives the whole variable domain DTGVSQNPRHKITKRGQNVTFRCDPISEHNRLYWYRQTLGQGPEFLTYFQNEAQLEKSRLLSDRFSAERPKGSFSTLEIQRTEQGDSAMYLCASSLLRGPNAEAFFGQGTRLTVV.

The chain couples TRBV29-1 to TRBJ2-6; 9 nucleotides line up with TRBD1. The CDR3 runs 14 residues. The ends lost 7 bases at V and 2 bases at J; junction bases unmatched: 3. Germline V lookup: CDR1 SQVTM, CDR2 ANQGSEA. The CDR3 nucleotides read TGCAGCGCCGGGGACAGGGCTGGGGCCAACGTCCTGACTTTC. Its protein is CSAGDRAGANVLTF.

The genes are TRBV5-1 and TRBJ2-7, with a weak D call TRBD2 (5 bases). Trimming shortened V by 4 bases and J by 5 bases, and 13 bases separated the two germline ends. The CDR3 spans 13 residues. Germline lookup yields CDR1 SGHRS and CDR2 YFSETQ. The CDR3 coding sequence is TGCGCCAGCAGCCCTCCTAGCAGCCACGAGCAGTACTTC. Translated, it gives CASSPPSSHEQYF.

CDR3 sequence reads: CASSWGRSGNAYEQYF. The CDR3 nucleotides read TGCGCCAGCAGCTGGGGCCGGAGTGGGAACGCCTACGAGCAGTACTTC. J is TRBJ2-7 and V is TRBV5-1; tentative D call: TRBD1 (5 bases). V was shortened by 3 bases and J by 2 bases, with 18 bases between the two germline ends. Germline CDR1 SGHRS, CDR2 YFSETQ. The CDR3 is 16 amino acids.

This clone has just a few counts. The rearrangement joins TRBV19 to TRBJ1-5, with 7 bases fitting TRBD1. The V and J ends lost 4 bases and 3 bases, in that order; junction bases with no gene match: 6. This CDR3 region has 15 residues. Germline loops: CDR1 LNHDA, CDR2 SQIVND (reference sequence). The CDR3 region has the DNA TGTGCCAGTAGTAGTGGAGGGGGCTTCAATCAGCCCCAGCATTTT. Encoded protein: CASSSGGGFNQPQHF.

The table lists this clone with a few counts. The J gene is TRBJ1-6, the V gene TRBV9, with 7 bases identical to TRBD1. The ends lost 3 bases at V and 0 bases at J; junction bases unmatched: 9. Germline V gene sequence: CDR1 SGDLS, CDR2 YYNGEE. The CDR3 has 18 amino acids. The CDR3 region is CASSANRGHSSYNSPLHF. The CDR3 coding sequence is TGTGCCAGCAGCGCAAACAGGGGCCATAGCTCCTATAATTCACCCCTCCACTTT.

This clone was observed once. V gene TRBV2 combines with J gene TRBJ2-1; 8 bases are shared with TRBD1. V lost 8 bases to trimming and J lost 15 bases; unmatched junction nucleotides: 12. Germline CDR1 reads SNHLY; CDR2 reads FYNNEI. The CDR3 loop spans 12 amino acids. The CDR3 DNA reads as TGTGCCAGCCAGGGGGCATCGGCTCGCCGGTTCTTC. Protein product: CASQGASARRFF.

This clone occurred once. The chain couples TRBV1 to TRBJ1-2; TRBD1 is the table's D call and was not checked against the DNA. TRBV1 is a pseudogene segment. The CDR3 runs to 16 residues. The CDR3, as DNA: TGCACCAGCAGCCATGCACCCCGACAGGACCTCTATGGCTACACCTTC. Its translation: CTSSHAPRQDLYGYTF.

The chain is built from TRBV29-1 and TRBJ2-2; perhaps TRBD1 as D (5 bases). The CDR3 loop spans 14 amino acids. In germline, CDR1 is SQVTM, CDR2 ANQGSEA. Trimming removed 4 bases at V and 4 bases at J, with 13 bases between. As DNA, the CDR3 is TGCAGCGTTGCCAGGGCCTTAGGCACCGGGGAGCTGTTTTTT. Translating it yields CSVARALGTGELFF.